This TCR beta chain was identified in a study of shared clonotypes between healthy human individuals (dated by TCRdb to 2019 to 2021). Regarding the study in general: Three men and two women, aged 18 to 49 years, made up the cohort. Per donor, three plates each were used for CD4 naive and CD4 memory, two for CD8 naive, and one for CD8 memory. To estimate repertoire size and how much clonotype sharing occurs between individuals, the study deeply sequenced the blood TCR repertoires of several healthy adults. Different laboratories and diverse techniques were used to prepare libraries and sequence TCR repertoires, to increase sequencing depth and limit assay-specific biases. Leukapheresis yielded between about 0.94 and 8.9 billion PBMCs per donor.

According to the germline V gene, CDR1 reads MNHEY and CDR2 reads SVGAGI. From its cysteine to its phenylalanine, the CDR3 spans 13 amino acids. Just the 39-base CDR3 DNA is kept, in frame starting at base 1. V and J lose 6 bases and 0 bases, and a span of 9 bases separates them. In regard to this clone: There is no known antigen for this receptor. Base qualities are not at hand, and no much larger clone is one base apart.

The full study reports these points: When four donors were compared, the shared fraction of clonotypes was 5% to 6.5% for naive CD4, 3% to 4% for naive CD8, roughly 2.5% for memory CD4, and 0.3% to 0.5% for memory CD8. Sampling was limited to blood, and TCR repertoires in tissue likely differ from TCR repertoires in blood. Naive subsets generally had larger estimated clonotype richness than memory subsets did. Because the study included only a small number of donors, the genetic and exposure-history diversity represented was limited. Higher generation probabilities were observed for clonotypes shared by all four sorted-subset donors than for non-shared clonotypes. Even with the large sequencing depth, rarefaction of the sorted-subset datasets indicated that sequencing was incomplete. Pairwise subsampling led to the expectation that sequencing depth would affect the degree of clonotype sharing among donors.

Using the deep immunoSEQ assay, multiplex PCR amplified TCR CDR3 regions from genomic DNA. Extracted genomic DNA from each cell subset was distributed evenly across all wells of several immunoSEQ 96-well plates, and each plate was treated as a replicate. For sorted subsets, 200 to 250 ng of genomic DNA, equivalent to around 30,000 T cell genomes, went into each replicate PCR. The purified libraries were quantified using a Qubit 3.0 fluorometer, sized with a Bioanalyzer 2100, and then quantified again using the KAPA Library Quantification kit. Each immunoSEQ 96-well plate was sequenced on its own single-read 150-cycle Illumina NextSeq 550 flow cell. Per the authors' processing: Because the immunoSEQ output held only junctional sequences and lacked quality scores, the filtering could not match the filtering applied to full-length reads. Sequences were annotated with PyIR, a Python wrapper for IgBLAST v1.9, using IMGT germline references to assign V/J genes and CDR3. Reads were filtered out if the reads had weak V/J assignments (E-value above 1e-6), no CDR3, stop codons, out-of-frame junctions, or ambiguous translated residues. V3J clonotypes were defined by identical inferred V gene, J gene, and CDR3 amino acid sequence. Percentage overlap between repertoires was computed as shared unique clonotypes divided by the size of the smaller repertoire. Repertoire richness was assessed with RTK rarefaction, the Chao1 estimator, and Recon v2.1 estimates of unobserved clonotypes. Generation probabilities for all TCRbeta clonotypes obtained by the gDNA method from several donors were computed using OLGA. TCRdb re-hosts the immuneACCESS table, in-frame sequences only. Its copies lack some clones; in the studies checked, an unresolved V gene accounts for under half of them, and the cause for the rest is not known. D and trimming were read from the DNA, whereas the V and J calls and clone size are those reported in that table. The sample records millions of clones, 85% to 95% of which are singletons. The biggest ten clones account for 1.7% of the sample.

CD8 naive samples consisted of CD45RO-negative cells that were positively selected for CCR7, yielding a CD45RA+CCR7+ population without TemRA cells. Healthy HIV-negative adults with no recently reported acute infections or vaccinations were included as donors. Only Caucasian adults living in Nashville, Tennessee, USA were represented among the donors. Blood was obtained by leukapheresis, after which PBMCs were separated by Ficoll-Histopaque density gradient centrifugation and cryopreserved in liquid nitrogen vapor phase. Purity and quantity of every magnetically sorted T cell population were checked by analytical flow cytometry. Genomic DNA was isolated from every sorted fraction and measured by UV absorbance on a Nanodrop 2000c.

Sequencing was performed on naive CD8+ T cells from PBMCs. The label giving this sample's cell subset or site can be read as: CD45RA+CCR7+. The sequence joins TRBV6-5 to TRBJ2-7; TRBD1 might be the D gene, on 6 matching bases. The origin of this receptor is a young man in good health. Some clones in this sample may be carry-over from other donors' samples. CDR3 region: CASSPGDSYEQYF. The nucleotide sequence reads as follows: TGTGCCAGCAGCCCAGGGGACTCCTACGAGCAGTACTTC.